This T cell receptor beta chain comes out of a study of blood T cell repertoires in COVID-19. The wider study: Donors in the United States, Italy and Spain gave samples during acute or convalescent COVID-19. T cells, B-cell-depleted T cells, or PBMCs provided the cDNA or gDNA that served as material.

The CDR3 extends over 15 amino acids. V was clipped by 0 bases and J by 0 bases; unmatched bases: 1. CDR1 and CDR2 from the germline V gene are MNHEY and SMNVEV (reference sequence). Per the study methods: Amplified reference gene primers provided the basis for estimating nucleated cell counts. Data came from immunoSEQ multiplex PCR; TCRdb stores just in-frame clones and leaves some out. D and trimming were read from the DNA, whereas the V and J calls and clone size are those reported in that table. This sample carries fewer than 200,000 clones, 83% of them seen once, and the ten largest clones take about 2%.

The V call is TRBV27, the J call TRBJ1-1; 7 nucleotides line up with TRBD1. The receptor comes from a woman aged 80 or over with acute or convalescent COVID-19. The sample was peripheral blood. CDR3 sequence reads: CASSLSGQLNTEAFF. The CDR3, as DNA: TGTGCCAGCAGTTTATCGGGACAGTTGAACACTGAAGCTTTCTTT.